What follows are 2 T cell receptor beta chains derived from one specimen sequenced in a study of blood T cell repertoires in COVID-19. Sequencing used immunoSEQ multiplex PCR; TCRdb keeps in-frame clones, though not all of them. The sample lists 100,000 to 150,000 clones, 88% occurring once. The sample comprised peripheral blood. The receptors shown here come from a man in his fifties or sixties with acute or convalescent COVID-19.

The gene calls are TRBV27 and TRBJ1-1; TRBD1 matches at 10 bases. The CDR3 runs to 16 residues. J lost 1 base, V lost 8 bases, and 10 bases had no gene match. Germline values: CDR1 MNHEY, CDR2 SMNVEV (reference sequence). The CDR3 sequence is CASFSDRGGRNTEAFF. The CDR3 DNA is TGTGCCAGCTTCTCGGACAGGGGGGGGAGGAACACTGAAGCTTTCTTT.

The J gene is TRBJ1-1, the V gene TRBV7-2, with D maybe TRBD1 (6 bases). There are 13 residues in the CDR3. The V and J ends lost 3 bases and 11 bases respectively, with 16 bases between them. Germline V gene sequence: CDR1 SGHTA, CDR2 FQGNSA. The DNA of the CDR3 is TGTGCCAGCAGCTTTAGTGCGGGGGGCGCCGCTTTCTTT. Amino acids: CASSFSAGGAAFF.